The source of this TCR beta chain is a study of T cell responses to AZD1222 COVID-19 vaccine. Points from the study as a whole: Spike-specific TCRs gained breadth and depth after people received two AZD1222 doses. No repertoire was sampled before or during the peak T cell response, only after it. Just six AZD1222 recipients tested seropositive at baseline. White British ancestry dominated among donors, who included more females, and clonal diversity was possibly underestimated.

Here immunoSEQ multiplex PCR was the method, and the copy in TCRdb shows in-frame clones only, minus some. The sample carries fewer than 250,000 clones, about 92% recorded once. This CDR3 contains 14 residues. Per germline, CDR1 SGHTA and CDR2 FQGNSA. V shed 2 bases and J shed 4 bases, with 9 bases lying between them. On this clone itself: Its antigen is undetermined.

This chain connects TRBV7-2 to TRBJ1-5; D unresolved. This TCR was recovered from an adult in good health. The sequences come from peripheral blood, collected on day 0 of AZD1222 vaccination. The CDR3 reads CASSLNPSNQPQHF. In nucleotides, the CDR3 is TGTGCCAGCAGCTTAAACCCATCAAATCAGCCCCAGCATTTT.